Each of the 6 T cell receptor beta chains below was sequenced from the same sample in a study of vaccination effects on CD4 cells after COVID-19. Prior to sequencing, the ViraFEST assay stimulated PBMC with viral peptide pools, which expanded the antigen-specific CD4+ T cells. Having been cultured for around ten days, the cells underwent CD4+ T cell isolation. No vaccinee had earlier SARS-CoV-2 infection, and nucleocapsid antibodies were negative. Clones were read by immunoSEQ multiplex PCR, and TCRdb kept only the in-frame ones, dropping some. The repertoire holds some 70,000 clones, with about four fifths as singletons. Which antigens these TCRs recognize remains unknown. The source material was CD4+ T cells from PBMCs cultured with SARS-CoV-2 spike peptides, sampled before COVID-19 vaccination. These receptors were obtained from a human donor who received a COVID-19 vaccine.

The CDR3 nucleotides are TGTGCCACCAGTGAGTTCGGGGTGGGCAAAGAGACCCAGTACTTC. Protein product: CATSEFGVGKETQYF. The chain joins TRBV24-1 to TRBJ2-5, with a possible D match to TRBD2 (5 bases). V lost 4 bases and J lost 3, with 14 bases in between. In germline, CDR1 is KGHDR, CDR2 SFDVKD. The CDR3 has 15 amino acids.

This clone was counted once. The chain carries TRBV5-6 and TRBJ2-7; D is possibly TRBD1 (6 bases). The germline V and J ends were trimmed by 2 bases and 7 bases, with 13 bases remaining between them. The CDR3 consists of 13 residues. Germline V gives CDR1 SGHDT, CDR2 YYEEEE. The CDR3 sequence is CASSFPDSGEQYV. The CDR3 bases are TGTGCCAGCAGCTTTCCGGACAGTGGAGAGCAGTACGTC.

This rearrangement joins TRBV5-4 to TRBJ1-2; a possible D gene is TRBD1 (6 bases). CDR3 length: 15 residues. Germline V lookup: CDR1 SGHNT, CDR2 YYREEE (reference sequence). Trimming removed 3 bases at V and 4 bases at J, with 16 bases between. CDR3 residues: CASSSTTQGSYGYTF. DNA for the CDR3: TGTGCCAGCAGCTCTACCACTCAGGGGTCCTATGGCTACACCTTC.

This chain uses TRBV5-1 with TRBJ1-4; D uncertain. CDR1 is SGHRS and CDR2 is YFSETQ in the germline V gene. The CDR3 is 15 residues long. The V and J ends lost 0 bases and 4 bases respectively, with 10 bases between them. The CDR3 bases are TGCGCCAGCAGCTTGGGTGTCGCGGATAATGAAAAACTGTTTTTT. Protein sequence: CASSLGVADNEKLFF.

The genes are TRBV6-2 or TRBV6-3 and TRBJ1-1; no clear D. The CDR3 has 15 residues. Trimming took off 0 bases at V and 6 bases at J, with 14 bases between the two ends. The germline V gene encodes CDR1 MNHEY and CDR2 SVGEGT. CDR3 sequence reads: CASSYSRMGGPEAFF. CDR3 nucleotides: TGTGCCAGCAGTTACTCGAGGATGGGCGGACCTGAAGCTTTCTTT.

The chain joins TRBV6-5 to TRBJ1-2; D is unresolved. The CDR3 has 14 amino acids. Between the trimmed V and J ends, which lost 3 bases and 0 bases, there was a span of 8 bases. Germline V CDR1 and CDR2: MNHEY, SVGAGI. The CDR3 region has the DNA TGTGCCAGCAGTTATACACGAGCTAACTATGGCTACACCTTC. It is translated as CASSYTRANYGYTF.